Reported below is one T cell receptor beta chain. In the multiple sclerosis control group, patients were treatment-naive and had stable or active relapsing-remitting disease. The data belong to a study of CD8 T cells in Susac syndrome. Random-hexamer reverse transcription was applied to roughly 0.45 to 1 ug RNA. A multiplex approach, immunoSEQ multiplex PCR, amplified TCR beta CDR3 across 54 Vbeta and 13 Jbeta. TCRdb fed the immunoSEQ multiplex PCR reads into MiXCR, producing one record per CDR3 protein. The repertoire holds about 430,000 distinct CDR3 sequences, with 85% to 90% as singletons. CDR1 and CDR2 (germline): GTSNPN, SVGIG (reference sequence). CDR3 size: 19 residues. Trimming stripped 4 bases from V and 0 bases from J, with 22 bases between.

The sequence was obtained from a human donor with multiple sclerosis. The source material was CD8+ T cells from PBMCs. This chain uses TRBV30 with TRBJ1-6; tentative D call: TRBD1 (5 bases). CDR3 residues: CAWTPSSSPDSSYNSPLHF. As DNA, the CDR3 is TGTGCCTGGACCCCTTCTTCCTCTCCCGACAGCTCCTATAATTCACCCCTCCACTTT. The full variable domain, in which reference TRBV30 and TRBJ1-6 provide the parts outside the CDR3, is SQTIHQWPATLVQPVGSPLSLECTVEGTSNPNLYWYRQAAGRGLQLLFYSVGIGQISSEVPQNLSASRPQDRQFILSSKKLLLSDSGFYLCAWTPSSSPDSSYNSPLHFGNGTRLTVT.